The 20 T cell receptor beta chains below were found in one sample sequenced in a study of cytomegalovirus exposure and HLA in healthy donors. Vbeta (60) and Jbeta (13) primers were used in the PCR. Profiled with immunoSEQ multiplex PCR; TCRdb holds only in-frame clones, not every one. The sample lists under 150,000 clones, roughly three quarters occurring once. The specimen sequenced was PBMCs. The source of these receptors is a male donor in good health and CMV-seronegative.

The rearrangement uses TRBV21-1 and TRBJ1-5; the D segment call TRBD1 is taken from the table without a DNA check. TRBV21-1 is tagged as a pseudogene. The CDR3 is 21 amino acids. The CDR3 reads CASSSRGKPGQGPLSNQPQHF. CDR3 DNA: TGTGCCAGCAGCTCAAGAGGGAAGCCGGGACAGGGGCCGCTTAGCAATCAGCCCCAGCATTTT.

V and J are TRBV19 and TRBJ1-2; D might be TRBD1 (5 bases). Germline values: CDR1 LNHDA, CDR2 SQIVND (reference sequence). CDR3 length: 13 residues. Trimming took off 6 bases at V and 5 bases at J, with 13 bases between the two ends. The chain's CDR3 is CASRRDWAYGYTF. In DNA, the CDR3 is TGTGCCAGTAGACGGGACTGGGCATATGGCTACACCTTC.

The chain uses TRBV6-1 and TRBJ1-5; the D is unclear. From germline, CDR1 is MNHNS and CDR2 SASEGT. V lost 8 bases and J lost 5, with 10 bases in between. The CDR3 totals 12 residues. The CDR3: CASAARHQPQHF. CDR3 nucleotides: TGTGCCAGCGCGGCGAGACATCAGCCCCAGCATTTT.

This sequence joins TRBV18 and TRBJ2-2, with 9 bases fitting TRBD1. J gave up 4 bases and V 2 bases, and 8 bases lay outside the gene matches. CDR1 is KGHSH, CDR2 LQKENI, per germline. The CDR3 is 17 amino acids. In DNA form, the CDR3 reads TGTGCCAGCTCACCAGGGGAACAGGGGGCGGGCACCGGGGAGCTGTTTTTT. This gives the protein CASSPGEQGAGTGELFF.

V is TRBV5-1 and J is TRBJ2-1; 10 positions agree with TRBD2. V trimming: 0 bases; J trimming: 6 bases; junction bases outside the gene matches: 9. Germline values: CDR1 SGHRS, CDR2 YFSETQ. The CDR3 is 17 residues long. This chain's CDR3 is CASSLGSGGAEGNEQFF. The CDR3 nucleotides are TGCGCCAGCAGCTTGGGGAGCGGGGGGGCGGAAGGCAATGAGCAGTTCTTC. Full variable domain (missing parts from reference TRBV5-1 and TRBJ2-1): KAGVTQTPRYLIKTRGQQVTLSCSPISGHRSVSWYQQTPGQGLQFLFEYFSETQRNKGNFPGRFSGRQFSNSRSEMNVSTLELGDSALYLCASSLGSGGAEGNEQFFGPGTRLTVL.

The rearrangement joins TRBV5-6 to TRBJ1-6, with TRBD1 identical over 7 bases. The CDR3 is 17 residues long. Losses at the gene ends were 3 bases for V and 0 bases for J; bases not matched to a gene: 6. The germline V gene encodes CDR1 SGHDT and CDR2 YYEEEE. The CDR3 nucleotides are TGTGCCAGCAGCTCGGGACAGATTAGCTCCTATAATTCACCCCTCCACTTT. Translation gives CASSSGQISSYNSPLHF.

This clone is a singleton in its sample. V is TRBV27 and J is TRBJ2-3; 7 nucleotides agree with TRBD1. The J segment lost 7 bases and the V segment lost 10 bases, leaving 17 bases of the junction unmatched. The CDR3 runs to 15 residues. CDR1 and CDR2 from the germline V gene are MNHEY and SMNVEV (reference sequence). CDR3 nucleotide sequence: TGTGCCACCTCCTTGACGGGACAGTTTAGATATACGCAGTATTTT. It is translated as CATSLTGQFRYTQYF.

The rearrangement joins TRBV30 to TRBJ2-7; no firm D call. Germline V gene data show CDR1 as GTSNPN and CDR2 as SVGIG (reference sequence). The length of the CDR3 is 14 residues. V dropped 0 bases and J dropped 0 bases, with 9 bases sitting between them. The CDR3 DNA reads TGTGCCTGGAGTGTGTCGACTTTCTCCTACGAGCAGTACTTC. It yields the protein CAWSVSTFSYEQYF.

This clone came up a few times. The chain is built from TRBV27 and TRBJ2-1, with TRBD1 identical over 8 bases. The ends lost 6 bases at V and 7 bases at J; junction bases unmatched: 8. In germline, CDR1 is MNHEY, CDR2 SMNVEV (reference sequence). The CDR3 has 14 amino acids. The CDR3 loop is CASSSWTGRNEQFF. In nucleotides, the CDR3 is TGTGCCAGCAGCTCTTGGACAGGGAGGAATGAGCAGTTCTTC.

The chain is built from TRBV7-2 and TRBJ2-5, with D perhaps TRBD1 (5 bases). Germline CDR1 is SGHTA and CDR2 is FQGNSA. V was shortened by 1 base and J by 7 bases, with 13 bases between the two germline ends. CDR3 length equals 14 residues. The CDR3 reads CASSLGGSQGTQYF. Written as DNA, the CDR3 is TGTGCCAGCAGCTTAGGCGGATCTCAGGGGACCCAGTACTTC.

The chain has TRBV7-9 and TRBJ1-2; unclear D gene. Trimming took off 2 bases at V and 6 bases at J, with 7 bases between the two ends. Germline-derived CDR1 and CDR2 are SEHNR and FQNEAQ (reference sequence). The CDR3 is 12 amino acids. The CDR3, as DNA: TGTGCCAGCAGCTTAATAGCCAATGGCTACACCTTC. This translates into CASSLIANGYTF.

The V gene is TRBV18, the J gene TRBJ1-1, with a weak D call TRBD1 (6 bases). V lost 6 bases and J lost 0, with 14 bases in between. There are 15 residues in the CDR3. Per germline, CDR1 KGHSH and CDR2 LQKENI. CDR3 in amino acids: CASSPASGVNTEAFF. The CDR3 DNA reads as TGTGCCAGCTCCCCCGCGTCAGGGGTGAACACTGAAGCTTTCTTT.

This clone has only one observation. Mismatch with germline at one junction end may stem from a read error. This CDR3 reads CSSSLGAGLLTSGANVLTF. In nucleotides, the CDR3 is TGTTCCAGCAGCTTAGGAGCGGGGCTTCTTACCTCTGGGGCCAACGTCCTGACTTTC. This rearrangement joins TRBV7-9 to TRBJ2-6, with 7 bases identical to TRBD2. Germline CDR1 SEHNR, CDR2 FQNEAQ (reference sequence). The CDR3 has 19 amino acids.

This clone was seen more than once but under ten times. This chain joins TRBV4-3 and TRBJ1-6; no reliable D call. Germline CDR1 and CDR2: LGHNA and YSLEER. V was pared by 0 bases and J by 8 bases, with 8 bases between. This CDR3 is 14 amino acids long. For the CDR3, the DNA is TGCGCCAGCAGCCAAGATGGGCGTGATTCACCCCTCCACTTT. Its protein is CASSQDGRDSPLHF.

CDR3 sequence: CATRDRGSGANVLTF. CDR3 DNA: TGTGCCACCCGGGACAGGGGCTCTGGGGCCAACGTCCTGACTTTC. The gene calls are TRBV19 and TRBJ2-6; 10 positions agree with TRBD1. The CDR3 covers 15 residues. V shed 10 bases, J shed 0 bases, and the junction held 3 bases outside the gene matches. Germline-derived CDR1 and CDR2 are LNHDA and SQIVND (reference sequence).

This rearrangement joins TRBV5-4 to TRBJ2-1; TRBD2 is a possible D gene (7 bases). From germline, CDR1 is SGHNT and CDR2 YYREEE (reference sequence). V dropped 4 bases and J dropped 5 bases, with 13 bases sitting between them. The CDR3 runs 14 residues. The DNA of the CDR3 is TGTGCCAGCAGCCCTAGGGGGGGGGACAATGAGCAGTTCTTC. The encoded protein is CASSPRGGDNEQFF.

The V call is TRBV5-4, the J call TRBJ2-3, with 10 bases fitting TRBD2. The CDR3 runs to 16 residues. From germline, CDR1 is SGHNT and CDR2 YYREEE (reference sequence). With V trimmed by 4 bases and J by 8 bases, 13 bases remained unmatched. The CDR3 loop reads CASSPGGAGGQGTQYF. In nucleotides, the CDR3 is TGTGCCAGCAGCCCAGGGGGAGCGGGGGGGCAAGGTACGCAGTATTTT.

This chain connects TRBV9 to TRBJ1-1; unclear D gene. Germline values: CDR1 SGDLS, CDR2 YYNGEE. V was pared by 4 bases and J by 3 bases, with 13 bases between. CDR3 length equals 14 residues. The CDR3 sequence: CASSLGLPDTEAFF. Here the CDR3 DNA reads TGTGCCAGCAGCTTAGGTCTCCCAGACACTGAAGCTTTCTTT.

V is TRBV19 and J is TRBJ2-1, with D uncertain. The germline V and J ends were trimmed by 1 base and 3 bases, with 10 bases remaining between them. This CDR3 is built from 15 residues. Germline V gene sequence: CDR1 LNHDA, CDR2 SQIVND (reference sequence). CDR3 region: CASSIVGSLYNEQFF. CDR3 in DNA: TGTGCCAGTAGTATAGTGGGCTCCCTCTACAATGAGCAGTTCTTC.

The chain is built from TRBV30 and TRBJ1-2, with TRBD1 as a possible D gene (6 bases). This CDR3 has 12 amino acids. Between the trimmed V and J ends, which lost 2 bases and 4 bases, there was a span of 8 bases. CDR1 and CDR2 from the germline V gene are GTSNPN and SVGIG (reference sequence). CDR3 in amino acids: CAWSRTVYGYTF. The CDR3, as DNA: TGTGCCTGGAGTAGGACAGTCTATGGCTACACCTTC.